This T cell receptor (beta chain) was found in a study of blood T cell repertoires in COVID-19. In the study overall: COVID-19 samples, acute and convalescent, were from the United States, Italy and Spain. The cDNA or gDNA used as material had been derived from T cells, B-cell-depleted T cells, or PBMCs.

Original handling: Nucleated cell counts were estimated from reference gene primer amplification. Measured with immunoSEQ multiplex PCR; TCRdb has only the in-frame clones, and not every one. The V and J calls and the clone size are those of that table, but D and trimming were determined from the DNA. The sample has 250,000 to 350,000 clones, 83% seen once; the top ten hold 0.95% to 1.5%. CDR1 and CDR2 (germline): ENHRY, SYGVKD. This CDR3 has 16 residues. Germline trimming cut 5 bases from V and 8 bases from J; bases unmatched to any gene: 15. The receptor's source is a woman in her fifties or sixties with acute or convalescent COVID-19. The source material was peripheral blood. The rearrangement uses TRBV10-3 and TRBJ2-1, with TRBD2 matching over 7 bases. The CDR3 loop reads CAISPGGVTEYDEQFF. CDR3 DNA: TGTGCCATCAGTCCTGGGGGGGTCACTGAATATGATGAGCAGTTCTTC.